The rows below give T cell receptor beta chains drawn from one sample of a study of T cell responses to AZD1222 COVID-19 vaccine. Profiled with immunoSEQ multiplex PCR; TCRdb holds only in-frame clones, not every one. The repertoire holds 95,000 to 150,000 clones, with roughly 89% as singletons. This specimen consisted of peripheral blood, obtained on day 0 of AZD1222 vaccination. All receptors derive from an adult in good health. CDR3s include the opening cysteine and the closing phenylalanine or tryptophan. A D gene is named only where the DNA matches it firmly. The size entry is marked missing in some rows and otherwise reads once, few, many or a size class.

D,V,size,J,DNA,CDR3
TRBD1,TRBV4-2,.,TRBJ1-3,TGTGCCAGCAGCGGGGGACAGGGGGCTCCAGGACTCGGAAACACCATATATTTT,CASSGGQGAPGLGNTIYF
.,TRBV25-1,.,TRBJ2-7,TGTGCCAGCAAGGAGGCGGCCTCCTACGAGCAGTACTTC,CASKEAASYEQYF
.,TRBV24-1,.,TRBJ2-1,TGTGCCACCAGTGATTCATCCGACCCCTGGCAGTTCTTC,CATSDSSDPWQFF
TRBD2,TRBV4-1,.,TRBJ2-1,TGCGCCAGCAGCCAAGCTCCGGGCGGGGGGTACAATGAGCAGTTCTTC,CASSQAPGGGYNEQFF
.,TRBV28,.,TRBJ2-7,TGTGCCAGCAGTTTAGGTGGGGCCAGCTCCTACGAGCAGTACTTC,CASSLGGASSYEQYF
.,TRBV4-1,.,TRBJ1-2,TGCGCCAGCACCCCGGGGGCCAACTATGGCTACACCTTC,CASTPGANYGYTF
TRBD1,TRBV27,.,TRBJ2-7,TGTGCCAGCAGTTTGTATCAGGGGGCCCCGTACGAGCAGTACTTC,CASSLYQGAPYEQYF
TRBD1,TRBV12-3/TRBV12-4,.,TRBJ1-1,TGTGCCAGCAGTTTGGGGACAGACATTGGGGCTTTCTTT,CASSLGTDIGAFF
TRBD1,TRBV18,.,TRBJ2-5,TGTGCCAGCTCACCTGACAGGGGCCACCTAGTGACCCAGTACTTC,CASSPDRGHLVTQYF
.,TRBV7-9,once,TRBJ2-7,TGTGCCAGCAGCTTAGTGGATTCTGGAAGTCATCGGGGCGACGAGCAGTACTTC,CASSLVDSGSHRGDEQYF
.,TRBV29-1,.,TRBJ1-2,TGCAGCGTTGAACCCGGGCCGCCCCCGGACTATGGCTACACCTTC,CSVEPGPPPDYGYTF
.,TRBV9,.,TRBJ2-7,TGTGCCAGCAGCGTATTCACGGCGGACGAGCAGTACTTC,CASSVFTADEQYF
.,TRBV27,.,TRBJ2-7,TGTGCCAGCAGTTTAAGCGGGACAGGAATCTACGAGCAGTACTTC,CASSLSGTGIYEQYF
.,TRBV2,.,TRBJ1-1,TGTGCCAGCAGTGTACGGGATTCATGGTCTGAAGCTTTCTTT,CASSVRDSWSEAFF
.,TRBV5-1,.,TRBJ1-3,TGCGCCAGCAGCATCGACGGAATCTCTGGAAACACCATATATTTT,CASSIDGISGNTIYF
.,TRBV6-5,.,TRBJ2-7,TGTGCCAGCAGCCGGGACGTCTACGAGCAGTACTTC,CASSRDVYEQYF
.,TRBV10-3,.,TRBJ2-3,TGTGCCTTGCGCCCTGCAGTCGGCACAGATACGCAGTATTTT,CALRPAVGTDTQYF
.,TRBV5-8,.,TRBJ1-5,TGTGCCAGCAGCTTGGTTAGTCAGCCCCAGCATTTT,CASSLVSQPQHF
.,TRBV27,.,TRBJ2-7,TGTGCCAGCAGTTTTCGGATATCCAGCTCCTACGAGCAGTACTTC,CASSFRISSSYEQYF
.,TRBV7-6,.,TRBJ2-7,TGTGCCAGCAGCTTAGCGGGGGAGACCTACGAGCAGTACTTC,CASSLAGETYEQYF
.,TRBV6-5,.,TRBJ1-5,TGTGCCAGCGCTACCACGGGGGACTTTCAGCCCCAGCATTTT,CASATTGDFQPQHF
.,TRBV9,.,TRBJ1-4,TGTGCCAGCAGCGTAGCGGACGGGGCAATGGGTGAAAAACTGTTTTTT,CASSVADGAMGEKLFF
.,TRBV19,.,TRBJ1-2,TGTGCCAGTAGTATTCTACCCGAACGAGCGTATGGCTACACCTTC,CASSILPERAYGYTF